This TCR beta chain was sequenced during a study of blood T cells in healthy people across ages. General study findings and limits: Researchers said unsorted PBMCs prevented a conclusive naive versus antigen-experienced comparison.

Looked up from germline, CDR1 is SGHNT and CDR2 is YENEEA. V was cut by 1 base and J by 2 bases, with 6 bases left in between. The CDR3 is made up of 13 amino acids. A note on this clonotype: Its matching antigen is unknown.

The use of a sample-barcoded 5' primer and a J-beta primer mix characterized a second PCR of roughly 6 to 11 cycles. Each TCR beta cDNA got a 12-nucleotide random molecular identifier. TCRdb re-analysed the 5' RACE reads in MiXCR, keeping a single row per CDR3 protein. The data contain about 510,000 distinct CDR3 sequences, about 27% of them seen just once; the ten biggest clones take up over 3.5%. These data were also filed under a second study, of T cells of mothers and their children. That report adds: All donors were healthy and Caucasian; they were a few mothers and their six children. Regardless of relatedness, pairs show thymic selection shaping TCR recombination output in a similar manner.

This clonotype was sampled from a boy younger than 10 in good health. Source material: blood. The chain combines TRBV11-3 with TRBJ2-7; D not resolved. Here the CDR3 DNA reads TGTGCCAGCAGCTTAGGGTACACCTACGAGCAGTACTTC. Encoded protein: CASSLGYTYEQYF.